This T cell receptor beta chain emerged from a study of identical twins. TCRdb fed the 5' RACE reads into MiXCR, producing one record per CDR3 protein. The sample lists around 680,000 distinct CDR3 sequences, around 8.3% seen once, with roughly 0.97% in the top ten. General study findings and limits: Abundant beta clonotypes from cord blood bore fewer insertions; memory repertoires lacked this pattern. Twin pairs had excess sharing that was weaker in beta out-of-frame sequences.

V was clipped by 3 bases and J by 5 bases; unmatched bases: 1. The CDR3 sequence is 14 residues long. Germline assignment: CDR1 DFQATT and CDR2 SNEGSKA (reference sequence). To note about this clonotype: Its cognate antigen is unknown.

This same sample was also part of a study on yellow fever vaccine responses in identical twins.

V gene TRBV20-1 combines with J gene TRBJ2-3; 14 nucleotides line up with TRBD2. This TCR was sampled from a young woman in good health. Sequenced material: PBMCs. The DNA of the CDR3 is TGCAGTGCTAGCGGGACTAGCGGGGGAGATACGCAGTATTTT. Amino acids: CSASGTSGGDTQYF.